These T cell receptor beta chains were read from a single sample in a study of T cells in Graves' hyperthyroidism and ophthalmopathy. TCRdb analysed the multiplex PCR reads with MiXCR anew, one entry per CDR3 protein. The sample shows about 360,000 distinct CDR3 sequences, about 13% of them seen only once. The sequencing sample was made of blood. All receptors come from a woman younger than 35 with Graves' hyperthyroidism. CDR3s include the opening cysteine and the closing phenylalanine or tryptophan. Each record gives: V gene, D gene, J gene, clone size, CDR3 protein, CDR3 DNA. D genes are given only for firm matches. Only part of the rows carry a size: once, few, many, or a class if the clone is expanded.

TRBV10-3	.	TRBJ1-1	many	CASVAGMNTEAFF	TGTGCCTCCGTCGCGGGGATGAACACTGAAGCTTTCTTT
TRBV10-3	TRBD1	TRBJ2-1	.	CAIGQGSGEQFF	TGTGCCATAGGACAGGGGTCCGGTGAGCAGTTCTTC
TRBV7-8	TRBD2	TRBJ2-5	many	CASSLSSTSGETQYF	TGTGCCAGCAGCTTAAGTAGTACTAGCGGGGAGACCCAGTACTTC
TRBV12-3/TRBV12-4	TRBD1	TRBJ1-5	many	CASSLGTGLVSNQPQHF	TGTGCCAGCAGTTTAGGGACAGGACTCGTGAGCAATCAGCCCCAGCATTTT
TRBV20-1	.	TRBJ1-1	many	CSATRTQGIGEAFF	TGCAGTGCTACCCGGACACAGGGAATAGGGGAAGCTTTCTTT
TRBV12-3/TRBV12-4	TRBD2	TRBJ2-2	many	CASSSTSGSITGELFF	TGTGCCAGCAGTTCGACTAGCGGGTCTATCACCGGGGAGCTGTTTTTT
TRBV11-1	TRBD1	TRBJ2-7	few	CASSFKGQETYEQYF	TGTGCCAGCAGCTTTAAGGGACAGGAGACCTACGAGCAGTACTTC
TRBV4-3	.	TRBJ2-7	few	CASSPTRQTYYEQYF	TGCGCCAGCAGCCCGACTCGGCAGACTTACTACGAGCAGTACTTC
TRBV4-1	.	TRBJ2-7	few	CASSQYPSPPYTYEQYF	TGCGCCAGCAGCCAATATCCCTCTCCCCCGTATACCTACGAGCAGTACTTC
TRBV20-1	TRBD1	TRBJ2-3	many	CSATSGTGNLDTQYF	TGCAGTGCTACCTCCGGGACAGGAAATCTAGATACGCAGTATTTT
TRBV7-2	.	TRBJ2-7	many	CASSPHPATEQYF	TGTGCCAGCAGCCCGCACCCCGCAACCGAGCAGTACTTC
TRBV5-1	.	TRBJ1-2	many	CASRRRDSYTF	TGCGCCAGCAGGCGTCGGGACTCCTACACCTTC
TRBV3-1	.	TRBJ1-1	many	CASSQYTMNTEAFF	TGTGCCAGCAGCCAATACACCATGAACACTGAAGCTTTCTTT
TRBV11-2	TRBD1	TRBJ2-7	many	CASTSWGTGVIEENTYEQYF	TGTGCCAGCACCTCGTGGGGGACAGGGGTAATAGAAGAAAACACCTACGAGCAGTACTTC
TRBV30	TRBD1	TRBJ1-2	many	CAWSVGEGAVGYTF	TGTGCCTGGAGTGTTGGGGAGGGGGCGGTTGGCTACACCTTC
TRBV19	TRBD1	TRBJ2-4	.	CASSSPGQGAKNIQYF	TGTGCCAGTAGTTCTCCGGGACAGGGGGCCAAAAACATTCAGTACTTC
TRBV3-1	.	TRBJ1-1	many	CASSQLRGTEAFF	TGTGCCAGCAGCCAACTCAGGGGCACTGAAGCTTTCTTT
TRBV2	.	TRBJ1-4	many	CASRVEEVSEKLFF	TGTGCCAGCCGAGTAGAAGAAGTCAGTGAAAAACTGTTTTTT
TRBV7-9	TRBD1	TRBJ1-2	few	CASSLKLITGGDRPHGYTF	TGTGCCAGCAGCTTAAAATTGATTACAGGGGGCGATAGGCCACATGGCTACACCTTC
TRBV4-1	TRBD2	TRBJ2-1	.	CASSRGLFDANNEQFF	TGCGCCAGCAGCCGGGGACTATTCGACGCAAACAATGAGCAGTTCTTC
TRBV4-2	TRBD2	TRBJ2-1	.	CASSQGLARNEQFF	TGTGCCAGCAGCCAAGGACTAGCGCGCAATGAGCAGTTCTTC
TRBV20-1	.	TRBJ2-7	many	CSARRDGYEQYF	TGCAGTGCCAGACGGGACGGCTACGAGCAGTACTTC
TRBV6-1	.	TRBJ1-2	few	CASSETTEQYGYTF	TGTGCCAGCAGTGAGACCACAGAACAATATGGCTACACCTTC
TRBV11-2	.	TRBJ2-7	many	CASSWGPAGSSYEQYF	TGTGCCAGCAGTTGGGGTCCGGCGGGAAGCTCCTACGAGCAGTACTTC
TRBV4-1	TRBD1	TRBJ1-2	few	CASRLTGGEGGYTF	TGCGCCAGCAGGTTGACAGGGGGCGAAGGTGGCTACACCTTC
TRBV11-2	.	TRBJ2-3	many	CASRITSTDTQYF	TGTGCCAGCAGGATAACTAGCACAGATACGCAGTATTTT
TRBV19	.	TRBJ2-7	few	CASSIFGTYEQYF	TGTGCCAGTAGTATCTTCGGGACCTACGAGCAGTACTTC
TRBV6-1	.	TRBJ1-3	few	CASSEGQGPSGNTIYF	TGTGCCAGCAGTGAAGGCCAGGGTCCGTCTGGAAACACCATATATTTT
TRBV15	.	TRBJ2-5	few	CATSGGRGIRTQYF	TGTGCCACCAGCGGGGGGCGAGGAATCCGGACCCAGTACTTC
TRBV2	TRBD2	TRBJ2-2	.	CASTRVAGDTGELFF	TGTGCCAGCACGAGGGTAGCGGGGGACACCGGGGAGCTGTTTTTT